The 9 T cell receptor beta chains below all came from one sample that was sequenced in a study of blood T cell repertoires in COVID-19. Assay used: immunoSEQ multiplex PCR; TCRdb lists only in-frame clones, some missing. The data contain fewer than 100,000 clones, over 75% of them singletons. Sequenced input: peripheral blood. The receptors originated from a man aged 55 to 69 with acute or convalescent COVID-19.

This clone counts as medium-sized. The chain carries TRBV24-1 and TRBJ1-6, with 10 bases matching TRBD1. The CDR3 is 18 amino acids. Germline loops: CDR1 KGHDR, CDR2 SFDVKD. V shed 4 bases, J shed 8 bases, and the junction held 13 bases outside the gene matches. The CDR3 DNA reads as TGTGCCACCAGTGAGACAGGGGGCGGCTTTCCCCAGGATTCACCCCTCCACTTT. It translates to CATSETGGGFPQDSPLHF.

The chain combines TRBV30 with TRBJ2-1; unclear D gene. The V and J ends lost 4 bases and 5 bases respectively, with 6 bases between them. Germline assignment: CDR1 GTSNPN and CDR2 SVGIG (reference sequence). CDR3 length equals 11 residues. The CDR3 DNA follows: TGTGCCTGGAAGCCACACAATGAGCAGTTCTTC. Amino acid sequence: CAWKPHNEQFF.

The chain links TRBV12-5 to TRBJ1-1; no reliable D call. The CDR3 loop spans 16 amino acids. Looked up from germline, CDR1 is LGHNT and CDR2 is FRNRAP. Trimming left V 0 bases short and J 10 bases short, with 21 bases between. CDR3 loop: CASGLVLGRSRDAAFF. In DNA, the CDR3 is TGTGCTAGTGGTTTGGTACTCGGTCGGAGCAGAGACGCAGCTTTCTTT.

This clone is a singleton in its sample. The chain employs TRBV11-2 and TRBJ2-7; D is ambiguous. Germline values: CDR1 SGHAT, CDR2 FQNNGV. V lost 1 base and J 2 bases, leaving 9 bases between the germline ends. CDR3 size: 14 residues. The CDR3 coding sequence is TGTGCCAGCAGCTTAGGTTGGCGGCCCTACGAGCAGTACTTC. Translated, it gives CASSLGWRPYEQYF.

Here the CDR3 reads CARRATGTHYEQYF. The DNA of the CDR3 is TGTGCCAGAAGGGCGACAGGGACCCACTACGAGCAGTACTTC. The V and J genes are TRBV5-3 and TRBJ2-7; 7 bases are a match to TRBD1. TRBV5-3 is filed as an ORF, its function uncertain. The CDR3 is 14 amino acids. V lost 5 bases, J lost 3 bases, and 8 bases stayed unmatched.

In its sample, this clone was seen once. The chain couples TRBV2 to TRBJ2-4, with TRBD2 matching 9 bases. J lost 0 bases, V lost 4 bases, and 7 bases had no gene match. This CDR3 is built from 17 residues. Germline V lookup: CDR1 SNHLY, CDR2 FYNNEI. CDR3 in amino acids: CASSGAGGLLAKNIQYF. The CDR3 DNA is TGTGCCAGCAGTGGAGCGGGGGGTCTACTAGCCAAAAACATTCAGTACTTC. Supplemented by reference TRBV2 and TRBJ2-4, the full variable domain reads EPEVTQTPSHQVTQMGQEVILRCVPISNHLYFYWYRQILGQKVEFLVSFYNNEISEKSEIFDDQFSVERPDGSNFTLKIRSTKLEDSAMYFCASSGAGGLLAKNIQYFGAGTRLSVL.

CDR3 protein: CASSVERTSGRNEQFF. In DNA, the CDR3 is TGCGCCAGCAGCGTAGAGAGGACTAGCGGGCGAAATGAGCAGTTCTTC. The V call is TRBV4-1, the J call TRBJ2-1; TRBD2 matches 11 bases. In germline, CDR1 is MGHRA, CDR2 YSYEKL. With 5 bases clipped from V and 7 bases from J, the junction kept 10 bases outside the gene matches. The CDR3 sequence is 16 residues long.

The V gene is TRBV9, the J gene TRBJ2-1; weak D call: TRBD2 (5 bases). The CDR3 is 16 amino acids. The V end lost 0 bases, the J end lost 3 bases, and 13 bases lay between the germline ends. Germline-derived CDR1 and CDR2 are SGDLS and YYNGEE. The CDR3 region is CASSVGPGNVYNEQFF. The CDR3 coding sequence is TGTGCCAGCAGCGTAGGACCGGGAAACGTCTACAATGAGCAGTTCTTC.

This clone was found many times. The chain uses TRBV11-1 and TRBJ1-6; 11 bases are shared with TRBD1. This CDR3 has 15 amino acids. Trimming removed 4 bases from V and 7 bases from J; junction bases left unmatched: 3. CDR1 and CDR2 (germline): SGHAT, FQDESV (reference sequence). CDR3 region: CASSSRTGGNSPLHF. CDR3 coding DNA: TGTGCCAGCAGCTCAAGGACAGGGGGCAATTCACCCCTCCACTTT. Full variable domain (missing parts from reference TRBV11-1 and TRBJ1-6): EAEVAQSPRYKITEKSQAVAFWCDPISGHATLYWYRQILGQGPELLVQFQDESVVDDSQLPKDRFSAERLKGVDSTLKIQPAELGDSAMYLCASSSRTGGNSPLHFGNGTRLTVT.